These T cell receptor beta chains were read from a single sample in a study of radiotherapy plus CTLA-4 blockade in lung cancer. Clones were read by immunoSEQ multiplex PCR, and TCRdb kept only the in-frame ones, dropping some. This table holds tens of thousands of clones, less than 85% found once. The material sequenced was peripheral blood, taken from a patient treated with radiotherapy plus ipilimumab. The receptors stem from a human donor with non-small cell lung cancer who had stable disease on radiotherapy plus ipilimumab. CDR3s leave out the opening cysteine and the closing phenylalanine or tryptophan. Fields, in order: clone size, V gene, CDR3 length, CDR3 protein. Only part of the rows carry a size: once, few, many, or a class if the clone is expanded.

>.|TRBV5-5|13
ASSWDYSNTGELF
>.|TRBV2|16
ASSELAGEVVGPNEQF
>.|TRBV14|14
ASSLIGTGKGYEQY
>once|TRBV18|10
ASSPQTDTQY
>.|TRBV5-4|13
ASSGGLAGWDEQF
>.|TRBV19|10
ASNRVGQPQH
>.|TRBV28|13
ASSTTTGSSYEQY
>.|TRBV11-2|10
ASSLHGTPQF
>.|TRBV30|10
AWSEGGRTQY
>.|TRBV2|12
ASRSLDPQETQY
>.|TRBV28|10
ASSSRWDGQF
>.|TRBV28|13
ASSLFRASGNTIY
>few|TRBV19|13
ASSVRTGTHQPQH
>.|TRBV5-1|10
ASSNLNNEQF
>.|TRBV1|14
TSSQLLAGVGETQY
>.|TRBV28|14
ASSLGDRTYNSPLH
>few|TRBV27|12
ASSLWAGQETQY
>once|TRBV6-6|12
ASSYGLANTEAF
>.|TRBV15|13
ATRPSGTSLTEQF
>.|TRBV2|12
ASSGDHRAAEQY
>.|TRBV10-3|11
AILEDAAGELF
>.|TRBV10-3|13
AIRATTEQGNEQF
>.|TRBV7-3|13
ASSSSTQGTGELF
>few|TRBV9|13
ASSVELGSGNTIY
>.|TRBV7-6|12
ASRRGLGQETQY
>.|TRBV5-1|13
ASTASGSGANVLT
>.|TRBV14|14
ASSQDSWTGEETQY
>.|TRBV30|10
AWSQGIQPQH
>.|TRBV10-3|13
AISAQGGKNYGYT
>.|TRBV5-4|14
ASSLGGAGASYERY
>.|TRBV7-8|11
ASSLIGREKLF
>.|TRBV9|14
ASSPPGGQGGSPLH
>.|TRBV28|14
ASSPGTGGLNEKLF
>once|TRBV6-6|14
ASSYSATGLGNTIY
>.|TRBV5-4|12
ASSLAVGINEQF
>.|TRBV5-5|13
ASSPGQGRKPEAF
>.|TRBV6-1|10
ASSLSGRGYT
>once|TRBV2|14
ASSAQGGSGANVLT
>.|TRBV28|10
ASSLQGHGYT
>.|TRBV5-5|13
ASSLKGHSSYEQY
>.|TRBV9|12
ASSVDVGYQPQH
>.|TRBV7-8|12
ASSGFLAGGEQY
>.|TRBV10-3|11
AISRGINEKLF
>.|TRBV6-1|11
ASSKTGGYGYT
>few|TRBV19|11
ASGRSLNEKLF
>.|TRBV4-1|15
ASSQGGSSPIYNEQF
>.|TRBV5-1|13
ASSSRQGNDGELF
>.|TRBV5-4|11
ASSLGIYNEQF
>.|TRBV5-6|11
ASSVTGLYEQY
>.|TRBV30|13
AWSVTGTVNQPQH
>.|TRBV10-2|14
ASSPPGTRRTDTQY
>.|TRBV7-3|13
ASSLVPTANTEAF
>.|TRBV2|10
ASSELVYEQY